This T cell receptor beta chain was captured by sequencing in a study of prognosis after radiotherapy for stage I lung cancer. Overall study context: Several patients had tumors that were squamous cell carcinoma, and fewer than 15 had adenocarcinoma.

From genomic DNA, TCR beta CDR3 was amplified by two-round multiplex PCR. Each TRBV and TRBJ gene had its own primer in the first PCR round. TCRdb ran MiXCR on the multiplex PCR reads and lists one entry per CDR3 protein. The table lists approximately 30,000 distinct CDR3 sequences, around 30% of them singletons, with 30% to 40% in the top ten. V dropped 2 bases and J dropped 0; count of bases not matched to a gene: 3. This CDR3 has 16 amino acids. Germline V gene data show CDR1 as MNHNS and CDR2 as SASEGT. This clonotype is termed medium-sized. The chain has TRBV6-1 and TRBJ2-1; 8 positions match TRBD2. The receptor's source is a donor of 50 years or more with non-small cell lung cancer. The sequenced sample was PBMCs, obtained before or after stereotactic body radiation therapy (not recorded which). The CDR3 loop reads CASSETSGSSYNEQFF. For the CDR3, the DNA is TGTGCCAGCAGTGAAACGAGCGGGAGCTCCTACAATGAGCAGTTCTTC.